This TCR beta chain was sequenced during a study of shared clonotypes between healthy human individuals. The CDR3 sequence is 13 residues long. CDR1 and CDR2 (germline): GTSNPN, SVGIG (reference sequence). Germline trimming cut 5 bases from V and 5 bases from J; bases unmatched to any gene: 4. In the case of this clone: What it binds is not known.

Whole-study findings and limits: Few donors restricted represented genetic and exposure-history diversity.

Profiling relied on immunoSEQ multiplex PCR, and the TCRdb table lists in-frame clones only, not all of them. The data show roughly 2,500,000 clones, over 85% seen once. The source of this sequence is a man aged 18 to 30 in good health. Some clones in this sample may be carry-over from other donors' samples. This chain links TRBV30 with TRBJ2-5, with TRBD1 identical over 11 bases. The specimen was naive CD4+ T cells from PBMCs. Subset of the sample: CD45RA+ positively selected. CDR3 amino acids: CAWGTGGLETQYF. The CDR3 DNA reads as TGTGCCTGGGGGACAGGGGGGTTGGAGACCCAGTACTTC.